One and the same sample provided the 3 T cell receptor beta chains below, sequenced in a study of shared clonotypes between healthy human individuals. Only in-frame clones appear in the TCRdb table, and some are missing; sequencing was by immunoSEQ multiplex PCR. Of about 1 million clones in the sample, under 80% were seen once. Sample: memory CD4+ T cells sorted from blood. Specified subset: CD45RA-negative fraction. The receptors shown here come from a man between 18 and 29 years old in good health.

The V and J genes are TRBV27 and TRBJ2-5, with a weak D call TRBD2 (6 bases). The DNA end favors TRBJ2-7, so the J call may be wrong. From germline, CDR1 is MNHEY and CDR2 SMNVEV (reference sequence). The CDR3 spans 16 residues. DNA of the CDR3: TGTGCCAGCAGCCCCGGGCTTGGCGGGGCCACCTACGAGCAGTACTTC. The encoded protein is CASSPGLGGATYEQYF.

The J gene is TRBJ2-1, the V gene TRBV28; perhaps TRBD2 as D (6 bases). CDR1 and CDR2 from the germline V gene are MDHEN and SYDVKM. The CDR3 sequence is 15 residues long. Trimming shortened V by 5 bases and J by 2 bases, and 13 bases separated the two germline ends. CDR3 in amino acids: CASSARGSPYNEQFF. The CDR3 DNA sequence: TGTGCCAGCAGTGCCCGGGGGTCCCCCTACAATGAGCAGTTCTTC.

The V call is TRBV10-3, the J call TRBJ2-1; D perhaps matches TRBD1 (6 bases). The CDR3 sequence is 15 residues long. With 3 bases removed from V and 5 bases from J, the gap between germline ends came to 14 bases. Per the germline V gene, CDR1 is ENHRY and CDR2 is SYGVKD. This CDR3 is CAISDSGPGDNEQFF. The CDR3 nucleotides read TGTGCCATCAGTGATTCCGGGCCAGGGGACAATGAGCAGTTCTTC.